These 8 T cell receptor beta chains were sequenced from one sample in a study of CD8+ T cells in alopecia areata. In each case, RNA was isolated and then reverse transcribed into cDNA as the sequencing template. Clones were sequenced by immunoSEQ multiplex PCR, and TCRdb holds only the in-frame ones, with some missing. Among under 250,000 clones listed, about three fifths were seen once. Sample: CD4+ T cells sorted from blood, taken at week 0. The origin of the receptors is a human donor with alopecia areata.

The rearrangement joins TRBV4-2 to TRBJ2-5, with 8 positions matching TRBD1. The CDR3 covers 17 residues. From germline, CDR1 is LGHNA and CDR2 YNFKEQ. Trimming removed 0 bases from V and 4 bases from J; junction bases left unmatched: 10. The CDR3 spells CASSQETAQGAGETQYF. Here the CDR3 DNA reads TGTGCCAGCAGCCAAGAGACTGCGCAGGGGGCAGGAGAGACCCAGTACTTC.

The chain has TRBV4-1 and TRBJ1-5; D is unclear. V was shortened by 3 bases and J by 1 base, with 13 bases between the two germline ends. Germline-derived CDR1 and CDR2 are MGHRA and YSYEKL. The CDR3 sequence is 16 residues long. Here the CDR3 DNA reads TGCGCCAGCAGCCACGGGAGGCTGGGAAGCAATCAGCCCCAGCATTTT. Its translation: CASSHGRLGSNQPQHF.

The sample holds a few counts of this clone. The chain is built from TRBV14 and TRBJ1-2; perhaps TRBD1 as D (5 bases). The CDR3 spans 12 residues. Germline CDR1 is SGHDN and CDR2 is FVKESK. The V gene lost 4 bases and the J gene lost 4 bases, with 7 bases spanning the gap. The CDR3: CASSLGGYGYTF. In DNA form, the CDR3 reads TGTGCCAGCAGCCTGGGGGGCTATGGCTACACCTTC.

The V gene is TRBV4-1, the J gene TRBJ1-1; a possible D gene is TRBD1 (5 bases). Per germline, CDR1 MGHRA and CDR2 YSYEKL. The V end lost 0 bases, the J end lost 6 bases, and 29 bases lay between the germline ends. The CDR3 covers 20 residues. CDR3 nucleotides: TGCGCCAGCAGCCAAGATCGGGGCCTGGCAGGGAACCCGGGAAGGGCTGAAGCTTTCTTT. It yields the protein CASSQDRGLAGNPGRAEAFF.

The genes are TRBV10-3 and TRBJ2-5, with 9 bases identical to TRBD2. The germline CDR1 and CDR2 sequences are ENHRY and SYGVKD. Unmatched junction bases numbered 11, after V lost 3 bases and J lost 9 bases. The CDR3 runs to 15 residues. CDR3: CAISDGAGGREAQYF. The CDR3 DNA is TGTGCCATCAGTGACGGAGCGGGGGGCCGGGAAGCCCAGTACTTC.

The CDR3 DNA sequence: TGTGCCAGCAGTTTCCCTCTCGGGACTGAAGCTTTCTTT. Its protein is CASSFPLGTEAFF. This chain joins TRBV6-1 and TRBJ1-1; D remains ambiguous. Germline-derived CDR1 and CDR2 are MNHNS and SASEGT. V was pared by 5 bases and J by 5 bases, with 12 bases between. The CDR3 contains 13 residues.

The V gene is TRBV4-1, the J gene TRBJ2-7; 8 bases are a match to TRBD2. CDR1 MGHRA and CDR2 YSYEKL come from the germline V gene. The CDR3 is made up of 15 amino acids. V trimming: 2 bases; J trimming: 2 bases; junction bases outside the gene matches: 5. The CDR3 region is CASSQITSGTYEQYF. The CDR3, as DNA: TGCGCCAGCAGCCAAATTACTAGCGGTACCTACGAGCAGTACTTC.

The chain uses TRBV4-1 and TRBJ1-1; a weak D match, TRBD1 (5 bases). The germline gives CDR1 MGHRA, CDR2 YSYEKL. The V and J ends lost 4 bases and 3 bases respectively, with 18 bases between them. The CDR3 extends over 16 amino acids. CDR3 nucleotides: TGCGCCAGCAGCCCTCGCCACACGGGAGGGGACACTGAAGCTTTCTTT. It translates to CASSPRHTGGDTEAFF.